The clone carrying this TCR beta chain has at least ten counts. This sample stems from a study of T cells in Graves' hyperthyroidism and ophthalmopathy. V lost 4 bases, J lost 7 bases, and 11 bases lay in between. The V gene's germline CDR1 is MNHEY and CDR2 SVGAGI. This CDR3 is 12 amino acids long. Template material for amplifying TCR beta CDR3 regions consisted of RNA transcripts. Initially, a first-round RT-PCR of the TCR CDR3 employed the HTBI primer set. TCRdb ran MiXCR on the multiplex PCR reads and lists one entry per CDR3 protein. The repertoire holds 33,000 or so distinct CDR3 sequences, around 50% seen once, with approximately 6.2% in the top ten. Drawn at first hyperthyroidism diagnosis, the blood sample preceded any ophthalmopathy symptoms. This sample holds PBMCs from about 9.3 ml fresh peripheral blood.

The sequenced sample consisted of blood. The sequence was collected from a woman aged 45 to 65 with Graves' hyperthyroidism that later progressed to Graves' ophthalmopathy. The chain employs TRBV6-5 and TRBJ2-7; D might be TRBD2 (5 bases). Written as DNA, the CDR3 is TGTGCCAGCAGTTTTTCCCCGGGGGAGCAGTACTTC. Protein: CASSFSPGEQYF.